This TCR beta chain was profiled in a study of blood T cell repertoires in COVID-19. Study in general: PBMCs, B-cell-depleted T cells, or T cells were the source of the cDNA or gDNA that made up the material.

The data were produced by immunoSEQ multiplex PCR, yet TCRdb's version contains in-frame clones alone and is incomplete. The table has 150,000 to 170,000 clones, roughly 84% seen once; the top ten hold around 0.63%. One Seattle source followed patients from active infection through their disease course. V gave up 0 bases and J gave up 7 bases, with 18 bases separating them. CDR1 and CDR2 (germline): MGHRA, YSYEKL. The CDR3 has 16 residues. J is TRBJ1-2 and V is TRBV4-1, with D perhaps matching TRBD1 (6 bases). The TCR was taken from a man in his 60s with COVID-19, enrolled during active disease. Sequenced input: peripheral blood. Here the CDR3 DNA reads TGCGCCAGCAGCCAAGATGGACAGCGGACACTAGGTGGCTACACCTTC. This codes for CASSQDGQRTLGGYTF.